This T cell receptor (beta chain) comes out of a study of cytomegalovirus exposure and HLA in healthy donors. Study-wide findings and caveats: Immune exposure was documented only through CMV serostatus. A later analysis found common viral pathogens apparently linked to several of the most significant clusters. Association of around 17,000 TCR beta sequences with HLA alleles was found at 0.05 false discovery rate in a later analysis. Among the sequence variants, a highly shared cluster was likely an artifact of sequencing.

In the PCR, 60 Vbeta and 13 Jbeta primers were used. TCRdb keeps only in-frame clones here, not all; method: immunoSEQ multiplex PCR. Of 75,000 to 80,000 clones in the sample, approximately 81% were seen once. With respect to this clone: The target antigen is unknown.

From germline, CDR1 is SGHTA and CDR2 FQGTGA. This CDR3 comprises 15 residues. V was cut by 5 bases and J by 1 base, with 14 bases left in between. The sample taken for sequencing was PBMCs. The chain couples TRBV7-3 to TRBJ1-2, with D possibly TRBD1 on 5 matching bases. The receptor comes from a woman aged 40 to 49 in good health and CMV-seropositive. The CDR3 here is CASSPTASFNYGYTF. The CDR3 DNA sequence: TGTGCCAGCAGCCCGACAGCGAGCTTTAACTATGGCTACACCTTC.